What follows is one T cell receptor (beta chain) and its context. These data come from a study of T cell responses to AZD1222 COVID-19 vaccine. Repertoires were generated with immunoSEQ multiplex PCR, while TCRdb's copy carries only in-frame clones and drops some. The repertoire consists of about 150,000 clones, with 85% to 95% occurring once and the leading ten covering over 1.2%. From germline, CDR1 is ENHRY and CDR2 SYGVKD. The CDR3 totals 16 residues. V was pared by 2 bases and J by 4 bases, with 9 bases of the junction left unmatched. The sequence was obtained from an adult who received the AZD1222 COVID-19 vaccine. The sample consisted of peripheral blood, taken 28 days after the second AZD1222 dose. The chain joins TRBV10-3 to TRBJ1-2, with TRBD1 matching 8 bases. The CDR3 is CAISEPRTGFSYGYTF. The CDR3 nucleotides read TGTGCCATCAGTGAGCCACGGACAGGGTTCTCCTATGGCTACACCTTC.